The clone carrying this T cell receptor (beta chain) was seen at least ten times. The data were obtained in a study of regulatory T cells in long-lasting Graves disease. Time point indicated: newly diagnosed GD, antithyroid drugs for less than 3 months. PBMC-derived RNA was used for the TCR library. Library construction for TCR beta used iRepertoire HTBI primers and Arm-PCR of CDR3 regions. TCRdb reanalysed the multiplex PCR reads using MiXCR and keeps one entry per CDR3 protein. Seen here are 400,000 to 500,000 distinct CDR3 sequences, roughly 15% observed once, and the top ten hold 23%. The sample also formed part of further work on T cells in Graves' hyperthyroidism and ophthalmopathy. This second study says: It was considered stable Graves' hyperthyroidism when ophthalmopathy did not progress within 18 months. The TCR CDR3 first-round RT-PCR relied on the HTBI primer set.

The source of this sequence is a woman aged 18-29 years with Graves disease. Sequencing was performed on peripheral blood mononuclear cells (PBMCs), taken at new diagnosis, from a patient treated with antithyroid drugs.

CDR3 amino acids: CASSLEPTSYGYTF. The CDR3 coding sequence is TGTGCCAGCAGCTTAGAACCGACTAGCTATGGCTACACCTTC. The V gene is TRBV7-2, the J gene TRBJ1-2; D gene unclear. V was pared by 1 base and J by 4 bases, with 10 bases between. Looked up from germline, CDR1 is SGHTA and CDR2 is FQGNSA. The CDR3 has 14 residues.